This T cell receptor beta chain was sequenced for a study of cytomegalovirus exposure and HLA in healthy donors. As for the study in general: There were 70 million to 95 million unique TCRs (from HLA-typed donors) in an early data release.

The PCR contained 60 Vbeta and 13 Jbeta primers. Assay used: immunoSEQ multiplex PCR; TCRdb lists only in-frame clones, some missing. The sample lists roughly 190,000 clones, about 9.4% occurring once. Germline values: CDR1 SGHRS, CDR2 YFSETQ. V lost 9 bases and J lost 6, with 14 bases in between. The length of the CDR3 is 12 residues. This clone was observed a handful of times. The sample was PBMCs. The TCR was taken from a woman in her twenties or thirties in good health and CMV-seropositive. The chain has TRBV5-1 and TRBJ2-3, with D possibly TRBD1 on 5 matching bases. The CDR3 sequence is CATSVKGDTQYF. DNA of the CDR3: TGCGCCACCTCGGTAAAGGGGGATACGCAGTATTTT.